The rows below give T cell receptor beta chains drawn from one sample of a study of blood T cell repertoires in COVID-19. Libraries were prepared by immunoSEQ multiplex PCR; TCRdb keeps only in-frame clonotypes and omits some of them. The data hold about 250,000 clones, with around 88% observed a single time. Sequences were obtained from peripheral blood. Every receptor here comes from a man older than 75 with acute or convalescent COVID-19. The CDR3 runs from the conserved cysteine through the conserved F or W. A D gene is named only where the DNA matches it firmly. Not every row has a clone size; where given, it reads once, few, many or a size class.

cdr3_aa cdr3_nt j_call v_call d_call clone_size
CASSPIGLVNEQFF TGTGCCAGCTCACCAATTGGACTAGTCAATGAGCAGTTCTTC TRBJ2-1 TRBV18 TRBD2 NA
CASSEKRRANQPQHF TGTGCCAGCAGTGAAAAGAGGCGGGCCAATCAGCCCCAGCATTTT TRBJ1-5 TRBV6-1 NA NA
CASSSAGANQPQHF TGTGCCAGCAGTTCTGCAGGGGCTAATCAGCCCCAGCATTTT TRBJ1-5 TRBV6-5 NA NA
CASRKGTGVAGELFF TGTGCCAGCAGGAAGGGGACAGGGGTCGCCGGGGAGCTGTTTTTT TRBJ2-2 TRBV6-5 TRBD1 NA
CASSQGLAGISYNEQFF TGCGCCAGCAGCCAAGGATTAGCGGGAATTTCCTACAATGAGCAGTTCTTC TRBJ2-1 TRBV4-1 TRBD2 NA
CASRRAGSYEQYF TGTGCCAGCCGGAGGGCGGGCTCCTACGAGCAGTACTTC TRBJ2-7 TRBV25-1 NA NA
CASSGQGDYGYTF TGTGCCAGCAGTGGACAGGGGGACTATGGCTACACCTTC TRBJ1-2 TRBV2 TRBD1 NA
CASSPNGGETQYF TGTGCCAGCAGCCCTAACGGGGGGGAGACCCAGTACTTC TRBJ2-5 TRBV7-2 TRBD2 once
CASRLSLSAQPQHF TGTGCCAGCAGACTAAGCCTCTCAGCTCAGCCCCAGCATTTT TRBJ1-5 TRBV28 NA NA
CASSAKAGRSLNEKLFF TGTGCCAGCAGCGCCAAGGCGGGGAGATCCCTTAATGAAAAACTGTTTTTT TRBJ1-4 TRBV7-6 NA NA
CASSQGGAGGRNEQYF TGCGCCAGCAGCCAAGGAGGAGCGGGAGGCAGAAACGAGCAGTACTTC TRBJ2-7 TRBV4-1 TRBD2 NA
CASSLTGTGEDTIYF TGTGCCAGCAGCTTAACCGGGACAGGGGAAGACACCATATATTTT TRBJ1-3 TRBV7-9 TRBD1 once
CSVGQGYGYTF TGCAGCGTCGGACAGGGGTATGGCTACACCTTC TRBJ1-2 TRBV29-1 TRBD1 NA
CASSLTGGERGYTF TGTGCCAGCAGCTTGACAGGGGGTGAGCGGGGCTACACCTTC TRBJ1-2 TRBV5-8 TRBD1 NA
CASSLDPGMNQPQHF TGCGCCAGCAGCTTGGATCCAGGGATGAATCAGCCCCAGCATTTT TRBJ1-5 TRBV5-1 NA few
CASSPMIGVSYGYTF TGTGCCAGCAGCCCGATGATAGGGGTTAGCTATGGCTACACCTTC TRBJ1-2 TRBV9 NA NA
CASSTTGTGFGGYTF TGTGCCAGCAGCACCACCGGGACAGGGTTCGGTGGCTACACCTTC TRBJ1-2 TRBV7-2 TRBD1 NA
CASSDQGSTLSGNTIYF TGTGCCAGCAGTGACCAGGGGTCGACCCTCTCTGGAAACACCATATATTTT TRBJ1-3 TRBV2 NA NA
CASSRGTGHASSGANVLTF TGTGCCAGTAGTAGGGGGACAGGGCACGCGAGCTCTGGGGCCAACGTCCTGACTTTC TRBJ2-6 TRBV19 TRBD1 NA
CASSPSGRNYEQYF TGTGCCAGTAGTCCTAGCGGGAGAAACTACGAGCAGTACTTC TRBJ2-7 TRBV19 TRBD2 NA
CASSSVRGGNYGYTF TGTGCCAGCAGCTCCGTTCGTGGAGGGAACTATGGCTACACCTTC TRBJ1-2 TRBV6-5 NA NA
CASSRDSSYNSPLHF TGTGCCAGCAGCCGGGACAGCTCCTATAATTCACCCCTCCACTTT TRBJ1-6 TRBV14 TRBD1 once
CASSPTGPNEKLFF TGTGCCAGCAGTCCTACAGGGCCTAATGAAAAACTGTTTTTT TRBJ1-4 TRBV6-5 NA NA
CASSQTGGPYEQYF TGTGCCAGCAGCCAAACAGGTGGGCCCTACGAGCAGTACTTC TRBJ2-7 TRBV11-2 NA NA
CASSEAYRDQETQYF TGTGCCAGCAGTGAAGCGTACAGGGACCAAGAGACCCAGTACTTC TRBJ2-5 TRBV6-1 NA NA
CASSGQGRTEAFF TGTGCCAGCAGCGGACAGGGAAGGACTGAAGCTTTCTTT TRBJ1-1 TRBV27 TRBD1 NA
CASSAAPGGEQYF TGCGCCAGCAGCGCGGCCCCGGGGGGGGAGCAGTACTTC TRBJ2-7 TRBV5-1 TRBD2 NA
CASSYGQFIGQPQHF TGTGCCAGCAGTTACGGGCAGTTTATTGGCCAGCCCCAGCATTTT TRBJ1-5 TRBV6-2/TRBV6-3 NA NA
CASSPTGGGVFSSYNEQFF TGTGCCAGCAGCCCCACGGGGGGCGGCGTATTTAGCTCCTACAATGAGCAGTTCTTC TRBJ2-1 TRBV28 NA NA
CASSQDRGETQYF TGTGCCAGCAGCCAGGACAGGGGTGAGACCCAGTACTTC TRBJ2-5 TRBV7-2 TRBD1 NA
CASSLVWERDEQFF TGCGCCAGCAGCTTGGTGTGGGAGAGGGATGAGCAGTTCTTC TRBJ2-1 TRBV5-1 NA once
CASSQADGGNSPLHF TGTGCCAGCAGCCAAGCGGACGGGGGGAATTCACCCCTCCACTTT TRBJ1-6 TRBV3-1/TRBV3-2 NA NA
CASSLQGAYGYTF TGTGCCAGCAGCCTACAGGGGGCTTATGGCTACACCTTC TRBJ1-2 TRBV6-5 TRBD1 NA
CASSVGVAGGNEQFF TGTGCCAGCAGCGTAGGGGTAGCGGGAGGCAATGAGCAGTTCTTC TRBJ2-1 TRBV9 TRBD2 few
CATQPGGGNEQFF TGTGCCACTCAACCCGGGGGGGGCAATGAGCAGTTCTTC TRBJ2-1 TRBV7-2 TRBD2 NA
CASSPGGGGVQETQYF TGTGCCAGCAGCCCCGGTGGCGGGGGGGTCCAAGAGACCCAGTACTTC TRBJ2-5 TRBV7-2 TRBD2 NA
CASSQAIGAPQPQHF TGCGCCAGCAGCCAAGCCATTGGAGCCCCTCAGCCCCAGCATTTT TRBJ1-5 TRBV4-1 NA once
CAISAPGQQPQHF TGTGCCATCAGTGCTCCAGGTCAACAGCCCCAGCATTTT TRBJ1-5 TRBV10-3 NA NA
CASSRDINSYEQYF TGTGCCAGCAGCCGGGACATAAACTCCTACGAGCAGTACTTC TRBJ2-7 TRBV6-5 NA NA
CASSPGSAQETQYF TGTGCCAGCAGCCCTGGGAGCGCCCAAGAGACCCAGTACTTC TRBJ2-5 TRBV9 NA NA
CASSLYSGDTQYF TGTGCCAGCAGTTTGTACAGTGGGGATACGCAGTATTTT TRBJ2-3 TRBV27 NA NA
CASSIDRKNIQYF TGTGCCAGTAGTATAGACAGGAAAAACATTCAGTACTTC TRBJ2-4 TRBV19 NA NA
CASSQDTAGAFF TGTGCCAGCAGCCAAGACACAGCTGGAGCTTTCTTT TRBJ1-1 TRBV3-1/TRBV3-2 NA NA
CASSLIGGLNTGELFF TGTGCCAGCAGCCTCATCGGGGGGCTGAACACCGGGGAGCTGTTTTTT TRBJ2-2 TRBV7-3 NA NA
CASSPRDRGKGEQFF TGTGCCAGCAGCCCCCGGGACAGGGGAAAAGGAGAGCAGTTCTTC TRBJ2-1 TRBV28 TRBD1 NA
CASSQEATSGGPPNTGELFF TGCGCCAGCAGCCAAGAGGCGACTAGCGGGGGCCCCCCCAACACCGGGGAGCTGTTTTTT TRBJ2-2 TRBV4-1 TRBD2 NA
CASSYSSSGIGTRFF TGTGCCAGCAGTTACTCGTCTAGCGGGATTGGTACGCGGTTCTTC TRBJ2-1 TRBV6-2/TRBV6-3 TRBD2 NA